Listed below are T cell receptor beta chains from one sample, sequenced in a study of blood T cell repertoires in COVID-19. The data were produced by immunoSEQ multiplex PCR, yet TCRdb's version contains in-frame clones alone and is incomplete. The data contain roughly 150,000 clones, 75% to 85% of them seen just once; the ten biggest clones take up 9% to 10%. The sample taken for sequencing was peripheral blood. These receptors were obtained from a woman aged 50 to 60 with acute or convalescent COVID-19. The CDR3 runs from the conserved cysteine through the conserved F or W. Each record gives: D gene, clone size, V gene, J gene, CDR3 protein, CDR3 DNA. The D gene is left open where the match is weak. Not all rows give a size; the values are once, few, many and, for expanded clones, a class.

>-|-|TRBV29-1|TRBJ2-5
CSVLFAEETQYF
TGCAGCGTTCTCTTTGCGGAAGAGACCCAGTACTTC
>TRBD1|-|TRBV18|TRBJ1-6
CASSLNSRDRASPLHF
TGTGCCAGCTCACTGAACTCGAGGGACAGGGCCTCACCCCTCCACTTT
>-|-|TRBV19|TRBJ1-5
CASSPQGNQPQHF
TGTGCCAGTAGTCCACAGGGCAATCAGCCCCAGCATTTT
>-|-|TRBV7-8|TRBJ1-1
CASSPWTARRMNTEAFF
TGTGCCAGCAGCCCGTGGACGGCGAGGAGGATGAACACTGAAGCTTTCTTT
>-|-|TRBV27|TRBJ2-7
CASSFRAGPYEQYF
TGTGCCAGCAGTTTTCGGGCGGGTCCTTACGAGCAGTACTTC
>-|few|TRBV5-5|TRBJ1-5
CASSPEQYQPQHF
TGTGCCAGCAGCCCGGAGCAATATCAGCCCCAGCATTTT
>-|-|TRBV2|TRBJ2-7
CASRLGGYEQYF
TGTGCCAGCAGGCTAGGGGGCTACGAGCAGTACTTC
>-|-|TRBV4-3|TRBJ2-1
CASSQGQVSGGEQFF
TGCGCCAGCAGCCAAGGACAGGTTTCTGGGGGTGAGCAGTTCTTC
>TRBD1|-|TRBV2|TRBJ1-2
CASGEIQGAGGYTF
TGTGCCAGCGGGGAGATACAGGGGGCTGGCGGCTACACCTTC
>TRBD1|-|TRBV19|TRBJ2-7
CASSIDGTGGTEQYF
TGTGCCAGTAGTATAGATGGGACAGGGGGCACCGAGCAGTACTTC
>TRBD2|-|TRBV9|TRBJ2-1
CASSGSGRHGDEQFF
TGTGCCAGCAGCGGAAGCGGGAGACACGGGGATGAGCAGTTCTTC
>-|-|TRBV6-2/TRBV6-3|TRBJ1-2
CASSWDYRATYGYTF
TGTGCCAGCAGTTGGGACTACAGGGCGACCTATGGCTACACCTTC
>TRBD2|-|TRBV2|TRBJ2-7
CASSGWTSGGAKEQYF
TGTGCCAGCAGTGGTTGGACTAGCGGGGGGGCGAAAGAGCAGTACTTC